The entry that follows covers one T cell receptor beta chain sequence. Its antigen is not known. The source of the sample is a study of CD8+ T cells in alopecia areata. Looking at the study overall: Those treated were given oral tofacitinib at 5 to 10 mg twice daily. Study outcomes and limitations: Especially in alopecia totalis/universalis, lesional scalp showed greater clonality than normal scalp did. Scalp and blood retained many expanded lesional clones during tofacitinib.

The treatment: oral pan-JAK inhibitor, 5-10 mg twice daily. Isolation of CD4+ and CD8+ T cells from PBMCs was achieved by sorting. Extracted RNA was reverse transcribed into cDNA, the sequencing template. The assay was immunoSEQ multiplex PCR, and TCRdb's table has in-frame clones only and misses some. The sample includes about 180,000 clones, about 55% seen only once; the top ten take 9.5% to 14%. The germline V gene has CDR1 MNHEY and CDR2 SMNVEV (reference sequence). V was shortened by 5 bases and J by 8 bases, with 21 bases between the two germline ends. This CDR3 contains 15 residues. The chain combines TRBV27 with TRBJ1-2; D is uncertain. The material was CD8+ T cells sorted from blood, obtained at week 24, from a patient treated with tofacitinib. This sequence was found in a human donor with alopecia areata. CDR3 loop: CASSQNPSVGVGYTF. DNA for the CDR3: TGTGCCAGCAGTCAAAACCCATCGGTTGGGGTAGGCTACACCTTC.